The clone carrying this T cell receptor beta chain was seen ten or more times. No antigen is known for it. The sample is drawn from a study of CD8+CD57+ T cells in acquired aplastic anemia. At the level of the study: Yields of DNA that came from sorted CD4+ and CD8+ cells averaged about 3 ug. On average, healthy donors gave approximately 10 million reads for CD4+ cells.

Study findings and constraints: Common to patients and controls were 25 to 30 CD8+ CDR3 sequences.

V gave up 0 bases and J gave up 9 bases; unmatched junction bases: 11. The length of the CDR3 is 17 residues. Germline loops: CDR1 SGDLS, CDR2 YYNGEE. The template used for profiling TCR beta VDJ and CDR3 was genomic DNA. MiXCR was run by TCRdb on the reads, yielding one entry per CDR3 protein. The top ten hold less than 55% of the sample, which has roughly 160,000 distinct CDR3 sequences, 60% to 70% seen once. The TCR was taken from a human donor in good health. The sample taken for sequencing was sorted CD4+, CD8+, or CD8+CD57+ T cells (not recorded which) from PBMCs. V gene TRBV9 combines with J gene TRBJ2-1; 11 bases align to TRBD2. The CDR3 loop is CASSVETSGSVWGEQFF. In DNA, the CDR3 is TGTGCCAGCAGCGTAGAAACTAGCGGGAGTGTGTGGGGTGAGCAGTTCTTC.